This TCR beta chain stems from a study of blood T cell repertoires in COVID-19. The method was immunoSEQ multiplex PCR; TCRdb's version includes in-frame clones alone and lacks a portion of them. Here the sample spans about 300,000 clones, approximately 92% being singletons. Those enrolled in Seattle joined during active infection and were followed longitudinally afterward. With 0 bases removed from V and 0 bases from J, the gap between germline ends came to 7 bases. Per the germline V gene, CDR1 is SGDLS and CDR2 is YYNGEE. The CDR3 contains 15 residues. V is TRBV9 and J is TRBJ1-5; D gene uncertain. Specimen: peripheral blood. This receptor was obtained from a woman aged 25 to 45 with COVID-19, enrolled during active disease. The CDR3 DNA reads TGTGCCAGCAGCGTAGATTCAGATAGCAATCAGCCCCAGCATTTT. Protein: CASSVDSDSNQPQHF.